This passage covers 20 T cell receptor beta chains from one sample sequenced in a study of blood T cell repertoires in COVID-19. Using immunoSEQ multiplex PCR, the repertoire was profiled, and TCRdb retains in-frame clones only, with some absent. Of about 180,000 clones in the sample, about 84% are singletons; the top ten hold around 9%. Sequenced material: PBMCs or T cells enriched from blood (not recorded which). The receptors here all came from a woman aged 25 to 39 who had recovered from COVID-19.

The chain couples TRBV4-1 to TRBJ1-1; possible D gene TRBD1, 6 bases. There are 15 residues in the CDR3. Trimming pared 2 bases from V and 7 bases from J, leaving 17 bases between. In germline, CDR1 is MGHRA, CDR2 YSYEKL. The CDR3 DNA follows: TGCGCCAGCAGCCAACCCGGGATGGACAGCTTTGAAGCTTTCTTT. Its protein is CASSQPGMDSFEAFF.

This chain uses TRBV6-5 with TRBJ2-7, with D tentatively TRBD2 (6 bases). CDR1 is MNHEY, CDR2 SVGAGI, per germline. The CDR3 loop spans 14 amino acids. V dropped 7 bases and J dropped 6 bases, with 19 bases sitting between them. CDR3: CASTKSPQGLEQYF. For the CDR3, the DNA is TGTGCCAGCACCAAGTCCCCTCAGGGACTCGAGCAGTACTTC.

There are a few counts of this clone. V gene TRBV5-1 combines with J gene TRBJ2-5; 8 bases match TRBD1. CDR1 and CDR2 (germline): SGHRS, YFSETQ. This CDR3 region has 17 residues. The junction had 16 bases not matched to a gene; V was cut back by 4 bases and J by 5 bases. The CDR3 region has the DNA TGCGCCAGCAGCCCCGCCGGTCGGGCAGGGGGCGTTGAGACCCAGTACTTC. This codes for CASSPAGRAGGVETQYF.

The gene calls are TRBV7-9 and TRBJ2-1; no clear D gene. V lost 7 bases to trimming and J lost 8 bases, with 12 bases between them. Germline V gives CDR1 SEHNR, CDR2 FQNEAQ (reference sequence). The CDR3 is made up of 12 amino acids. CDR3 in DNA: TGTGCCAGCAAGGCCGGCCGGGATGAGCAGTTCTTC. Translating gives CASKAGRDEQFF.

The chain recombines TRBV2 with TRBJ2-7; no definite D call. Trimming left V 0 bases short and J 6 bases short, with 9 bases between. CDR3 size: 13 residues. CDR1 is SNHLY, CDR2 FYNNEI, per germline. Here the CDR3 DNA reads TGTGCCAGCAGTGAAGCGGCATTTGGCGAGCAGTACTTC. Translating gives CASSEAAFGEQYF.

J is TRBJ2-3 and V is TRBV7-9; 8 nucleotides align to TRBD1. The germline V gene encodes CDR1 SEHNR and CDR2 FQNEAQ (reference sequence). After removal of 0 bases from V and 4 bases from J, the junction contained 6 bases not matched to a gene. The CDR3 has 16 amino acids. The DNA for the CDR3 is TGTGCCAGCAGCTTAGCCCGAGGACAGGGTGCAGATACGCAGTATTTT. It encodes CASSLARGQGADTQYF.

The gene calls are TRBV7-6 and TRBJ1-2; the match to TRBD1 covers 7 bases. Germline V lookup: CDR1 SGHVS, CDR2 FNYEAQ. After removal of 5 bases from V and 3 bases from J, the junction contained 12 bases not matched to a gene. The CDR3 has 16 amino acids. CDR3 bases: TGTGCCAGCAGCAGCCTAAAAACGGGACAGCACTATGGCTACACCTTC. Protein sequence: CASSSLKTGQHYGYTF.

The genes are TRBV7-2 and TRBJ2-5; a weak D match, TRBD2 (7 bases). Trimming took 1 base from V and 0 from J, leaving 12 bases between them. This CDR3 contains 16 residues. The V gene's germline CDR1 is SGHTA and CDR2 FQGNSA. As DNA, the CDR3 is TGTGCCAGCAGCTTAGATCGGGGGGCGTACCAAGAGACCCAGTACTTC. Residues: CASSLDRGAYQETQYF.

This clone was counted only a few times. The gene calls are TRBV5-1 and TRBJ1-1; no reliable D call. The CDR3 has 14 residues. CDR1 and CDR2 (germline): SGHRS, YFSETQ. Deletions cut 4 bases from V and 1 base from J, with 11 bases between. The DNA for the CDR3 is TGCGCCAGCAGCCACCGGGAGGGGAACACTGAAGCTTTCTTT. This codes for CASSHREGNTEAFF.

The J gene is TRBJ2-1, the V gene TRBV5-1; maybe TRBD1 (6 bases). The V gene lost 7 bases and the J gene lost 1 base, with 6 bases spanning the gap. CDR1 and CDR2 from the germline V gene are SGHRS and YFSETQ. The CDR3 totals 12 residues. CDR3 loop: CASQGSYNEQFF. In nucleotides, the CDR3 is TGCGCCAGCCAGGGGTCCTACAATGAGCAGTTCTTC. The full variable domain, its missing parts supplied by reference TRBV5-1 and TRBJ2-1, is KAGVTQTPRYLIKTRGQQVTLSCSPISGHRSVSWYQQTPGQGLQFLFEYFSETQRNKGNFPGRFSGRQFSNSRSEMNVSTLELGDSALYLCASQGSYNEQFFGPGTRLTVL.

This chain uses TRBV7-9 with TRBJ1-4; possibly TRBD1 for D (6 bases). Germline values: CDR1 SEHNR, CDR2 FQNEAQ (reference sequence). CDR3 size: 14 residues. With 5 bases removed from V and 7 bases from J, the gap between germline ends came to 14 bases. The CDR3 nucleotides are TGTGCCAGCAGCGATCTACAGGGTTCTGAAAAACTGTTTTTT. It yields the protein CASSDLQGSEKLFF.

The chain is built from TRBV28 and TRBJ2-6; D gene ambiguous. The V gene lost 8 bases and the J gene lost 2 bases, with 13 bases spanning the gap. The V gene's germline CDR1 is MDHEN and CDR2 SYDVKM. This CDR3 is built from 15 residues. The CDR3 region is CASRTLAAGANVLTF. As DNA, the CDR3 is TGTGCCAGCCGTACATTAGCAGCTGGGGCCAACGTCCTGACTTTC.

The chain is built from TRBV2 and TRBJ2-7; 8 bases fit TRBD1. Germline loops: CDR1 SNHLY, CDR2 FYNNEI. With V trimmed by 8 bases and J by 7 bases, 7 bases remained unmatched. The CDR3 has 12 amino acids. For the CDR3, the DNA is TGTGCCAGCTCGGGACAGGCCGAAGAGCAGTACTTC. As protein: CASSGQAEEQYF.

The genes are TRBV28 and TRBJ2-7, with D maybe TRBD2 (6 bases). The germline V gene encodes CDR1 MDHEN and CDR2 SYDVKM. The ends were cut back, 3 bases at V and 6 bases at J, with 12 bases in the middle. This CDR3 comprises 13 residues. CDR3 loop: CASSFSGLGEQYF. CDR3 coding DNA: TGTGCCAGCAGTTTTAGCGGATTAGGCGAGCAGTACTTC.

This clone came up a few times. The same CDR3 is also encoded by other DNA sequences in this sample. This sequence joins TRBV12-3 or TRBV12-4 and TRBJ2-5; D is ambiguous. This CDR3 is built from 13 residues. The V and J ends lost 5 bases and 2 bases respectively, with 9 bases between them. CDR3 in amino acids: CASSRLVQETQYF. For the CDR3, the DNA is TGTGCCAGCAGTCGACTGGTTCAAGAGACCCAGTACTTC.

V gene TRBV27 combines with J gene TRBJ2-7; the match to TRBD1 covers 8 bases. This CDR3 contains 14 residues. Germline loops: CDR1 MNHEY, CDR2 SMNVEV (reference sequence). V gave up 3 bases and J gave up 5 bases; unmatched junction bases: 6. CDR3 in amino acids: CASSFTDRAHEQYF. The CDR3 DNA is TGTGCCAGCAGTTTCACGGACAGGGCCCACGAGCAGTACTTC.

The rearrangement joins TRBV4-1 to TRBJ2-7; 8 positions agree with TRBD1. This CDR3 region has 15 residues. CDR1 is MGHRA and CDR2 is YSYEKL in the germline V gene. With 1 base clipped from V and 7 bases from J, the junction kept 9 bases outside the gene matches. CDR3 sequence: CASSQVPGTGGEQYF. In DNA form, the CDR3 reads TGCGCCAGCAGCCAAGTCCCCGGGACAGGTGGGGAGCAGTACTTC.

The chain carries TRBV28 and TRBJ2-5, with D unclear. Germline V gene sequence: CDR1 MDHEN, CDR2 SYDVKM. The CDR3 has 13 amino acids. V was clipped by 7 bases and J by 3 bases, with 12 bases between them. The CDR3 loop reads CASTTTNEETQYF. CDR3 bases: TGTGCCAGCACCACTACGAACGAAGAGACCCAGTACTTC.

The genes are TRBV28 and TRBJ1-1; 8 bases are shared with TRBD1. With V trimmed by 6 bases and J by 1 base, 4 bases remained unmatched. The germline CDR1 and CDR2 sequences are MDHEN and SYDVKM. The CDR3 sequence is 14 residues long. The CDR3 DNA follows: TGTGCCAGCAGCTCGACAGGGGAGAACACTGAAGCTTTCTTT. Its protein product is CASSSTGENTEAFF.

This chain links TRBV2 with TRBJ2-6, with a tentative D call TRBD2 (6 bases). V lost 8 bases and J 2 bases, leaving 10 bases between the germline ends. This CDR3 region has 14 residues. Germline V gives CDR1 SNHLY, CDR2 FYNNEI. CDR3 sequence reads: CASVGEAGANVLTF. The CDR3 DNA reads as TGTGCCAGCGTCGGGGAGGCTGGGGCCAACGTCCTGACTTTC.